Below, one TCR beta chain is given with its context. Its antigen is not identified. The data originate from a study of OX40 agonist ivuxolimab in advanced cancers. Across the whole study: Patient treatment consisted of intravenous ivuxolimab administration every 2 weeks at 0.01 to 10 mg/kg. Dose-escalation patients were diagnosed with hepatocellular carcinoma, melanoma, renal cell cancer or head and neck cancer.

Profiled with immunoSEQ multiplex PCR; TCRdb holds only in-frame clones, not every one. The sample yields under 80,000 clones, approximately 92% seen once. The germline V gene has CDR1 SGHNT and CDR2 YENEEA. V shed 1 base and J 1 base; nucleotides not matched to a gene: 1. This CDR3 spans 16 amino acids. The study's findings and limits: Antigen targets of the expanded peripheral T cells went undetermined.

The sequence was obtained from an adult with an advanced solid tumor such as melanoma, head and neck, liver or kidney cancer. The material was CD4+ or CD8+ T cells sorted from blood, obtained in a trial of the OX40 agonist ivuxolimab. The chain employs TRBV11-3 and TRBJ2-1, with TRBD2 matching over 10 bases. The CDR3 region is CASSLGTSGSYNEQFF. The CDR3 region has the DNA TGTGCCAGCAGCTTAGGGACTAGCGGTTCCTACAATGAGCAGTTCTTC.